Listed below are T cell receptor beta chains from one sample, sequenced in a study of T cell repertoires in cytomegalovirus infection. TCRdb reanalysed the reads using MiXCR and keeps one entry per CDR3 protein. This repertoire shows about 920,000 distinct CDR3 sequences, around 30% found once; its top ten account for over 13%. Their cognate antigens are unknown. This specimen consisted of cultured CD8+ T cells from PBMCs, obtained from culture after CMV antigen stimulation. These receptor sequences come from a human donor in good health (CMV status not recorded). Some clones in this sample may be carry-over from other donors' samples. The CDR3 runs from the conserved cysteine through the conserved F or W. Each record gives: V gene, clone size, D gene, J gene, CDR3 protein, CDR3 DNA. The D gene is left open where the match is weak. Some rows have no size entry. The others give once, few or many, or a class for an expanded clone.

>TRBV28|.|TRBD1|TRBJ1-5
CASIGRGWDQPQHF
TGTGCCAGCATAGGCAGGGGGTGGGATCAGCCCCAGCATTTT
>TRBV6-5|once|.|TRBJ1-3
CANSYSGGNGNTIYF
TGTGCCAACAGTTACTCGGGGGGGAATGGAAACACCATATATTTT
>TRBV7-9|.|.|TRBJ1-3
CASSPKDSGNTIYF
TGTGCCAGCAGCCCCAAGGACAGTGGAAACACCATATATTTT
>TRBV7-3|few|TRBD1|TRBJ2-5
CASSIPGQGKETQYF
TGTGCCAGCAGCATACCTGGACAGGGAAAAGAGACCCAGTACTTC
>TRBV7-2|many|.|TRBJ1-2
CASSSGTHGYTF
TGTGCCAGCAGCTCCGGAACTCATGGCTACACCTTC
>TRBV6-2/TRBV6-3|.|.|TRBJ2-3
CASSTWTVGSTDTQYF
TGTGCCAGCAGTACCTGGACAGTTGGTAGCACAGATACGCAGTATTTT
>TRBV7-6|few|TRBD1|TRBJ1-5
CASSLAQGEGQPQHF
TGTGCCAGCAGCTTAGCGCAGGGGGAGGGTCAGCCCCAGCATTTT
>TRBV25-1|.|TRBD2|TRBJ2-2
CASSGPGLAGGFYYTGELFF
TGTGCCAGCAGTGGGCCGGGACTAGCGGGGGGTTTCTACTACACCGGGGAGCTGTTTTTT
>TRBV10-3|.|.|TRBJ1-1
CATIGDLNTEAFF
TGTGCCACCATTGGGGACCTGAACACTGAAGCTTTCTTT
>TRBV14|.|TRBD2|TRBJ2-1
CASSDGGAVEQFF
TGTGCCAGCAGCGACGGGGGGGCGGTTGAGCAGTTCTTC
>TRBV6-1|once|.|TRBJ1-5
CASSTNIQGRPQHF
TGTGCCAGCAGCACTAACATACAGGGCCGGCCCCAGCATTTT
>TRBV12-3/TRBV12-4|few|.|TRBJ2-2
CASSFEGVNTGELFF
TGTGCCAGCAGTTTCGAGGGGGTTAACACCGGGGAGCTGTTTTTT
>TRBV6-1|few|TRBD1|TRBJ1-2
CASPDRTYGYTF
TGTGCCAGCCCGGACAGGACCTATGGCTACACCTTC
>TRBV4-1|.|.|TRBJ2-2
CASSQERGQMNTGELFF
TGCGCCAGCAGCCAAGAGCGGGGACAGATGAACACCGGGGAGCTGTTTTTT
>TRBV2|.|TRBD1|TRBJ1-1
CASSGTGGRGWNTEAFF
TGTGCCAGCAGTGGGACAGGGGGTCGCGGGTGGAACACTGAAGCTTTCTTT
>TRBV13|once|.|TRBJ2-3
CASSSIAHTDTQYF
TGTGCCAGCAGCTCTATAGCCCATACAGATACGCAGTATTTT
>TRBV7-6|many|TRBD1|TRBJ2-2
CASSPQGVTNTGELFF
TGTGCCAGCAGCCCTCAGGGGGTCACGAACACCGGGGAGCTGTTTTTT
>TRBV27|few|TRBD1|TRBJ2-2
CASSSTGLNGELFF
TGTGCCAGCAGTTCGACAGGGTTGAACGGGGAGCTGTTTTTT
>TRBV9|.|.|TRBJ1-4
CASSAGGAGNEKLFF
TGTGCCAGCAGCGCTGGGGGCGCTGGGAATGAAAAACTGTTTTTT
>TRBV9|.|TRBD1|TRBJ1-1
CASSPRGGDSIMNTEAFF
TGTGCCAGCAGCCCAAGAGGGGGGGACAGCATTATGAACACTGAAGCTTTCTTT
>TRBV27|.|TRBD1|TRBJ1-5
CASSGQGVGQPQHF
TGTGCCAGCAGCGGACAGGGGGTTGGTCAGCCCCAGCATTTT
>TRBV7-9|.|.|TRBJ1-2
CASSLGTVNYGYTF
TGTGCCAGCAGCTTAGGGACCGTCAACTATGGCTACACCTTC
>TRBV6-6|.|TRBD2|TRBJ2-4
CASSYSIIGTRNIQYF
TGTGCCAGCAGTTACTCGATTATCGGGACTAGAAACATTCAGTACTTC
>TRBV6-5|.|TRBD1|TRBJ1-4
CASSYQGANEKLFF
TGTGCCAGCAGTTATCAGGGGGCCAATGAAAAACTGTTTTTT
>TRBV11-3|.|.|TRBJ2-6
CASSAGTSGANVLTF
TGTGCCAGCAGCGCGGGAACCTCTGGGGCCAACGTCCTGACTTTC
>TRBV6-1|few|.|TRBJ2-5
CASSERGAYQETQYF
TGTGCCAGCAGTGAAAGGGGGGCCTACCAAGAGACCCAGTACTTC
>TRBV19|.|.|TRBJ2-5
CASSSGLPVGETQYF
TGTGCCAGTAGTAGTGGACTCCCGGTAGGAGAGACCCAGTACTTC
>TRBV24-1|.|TRBD1|TRBJ2-6
CATSDWDRAGANVLTF
TGTGCCACCAGTGACTGGGACAGGGCTGGGGCCAACGTCCTGACTTTC
>TRBV12-3/TRBV12-4|few|.|TRBJ2-1
CAVGPGLTNEQFF
TGTGCCGTGGGACCTGGACTCACCAATGAGCAGTTCTTC
>TRBV6-1|.|TRBD1|TRBJ2-7
CASPGTGLGEQYF
TGTGCCAGCCCTGGGACAGGGCTTGGCGAGCAGTACTTC
>TRBV7-9|.|.|TRBJ1-6
CASSLERGGGINSPLHF
TGTGCCAGCAGCTTAGAGCGGGGGGGCGGCATTAATTCACCCCTCCACTTT
>TRBV6-5|.|.|TRBJ1-1
CASSYRPPAPKAEAFF
TGTGCCAGCAGTTATCGCCCCCCGGCGCCCAAGGCTGAAGCTTTCTTT
>TRBV7-9|.|TRBD1|TRBJ1-1
CASSSDRGRGAEAFF
TGTGCCAGCAGCTCTGACAGGGGGCGCGGGGCTGAAGCTTTCTTT
>TRBV7-2|many|.|TRBJ2-5
CASSRFQGQETQYF
TGTGCCAGCAGCCGTTTCCAGGGCCAAGAGACCCAGTACTTC
>TRBV7-9|few|.|TRBJ2-4
CASSLVAGGEDIQYF
TGTGCCAGCAGCTTAGTGGCCGGGGGCGAGGACATTCAGTACTTC
>TRBV10-3|.|.|TRBJ1-5
CAISALRGDNQPQHF
TGTGCCATCAGCGCTTTACGAGGGGACAATCAGCCCCAGCATTTT
>TRBV11-1|few|.|TRBJ1-1
CASSGWGARGLNTEAFF
TGTGCCAGCAGCGGCTGGGGGGCCCGGGGGTTGAACACTGAAGCTTTCTTT
>TRBV5-5|few|.|TRBJ2-3
CASSLSRSGMSTDTQYF
TGTGCCAGCAGCTTGTCTAGGTCAGGGATGAGCACAGATACGCAGTATTTT
>TRBV12-5|few|.|TRBJ2-1
CASGSELLAWEQFF
TGTGCTAGTGGTTCCGAATTACTAGCATGGGAGCAGTTCTTC
>TRBV20-1|once|.|TRBJ2-3
CSARGRTASLQYF
TGCAGTGCTAGGGGGCGGACAGCGAGCCTTCAGTATTTT
>TRBV7-8|.|.|TRBJ1-2
CASSLTGTASDGYTF
TGTGCCAGCAGCTTAACTGGGACGGCCTCTGATGGCTACACCTTC